A single sample gave rise to the 11 T cell receptor beta chains below, sequenced in a study of blood T cell repertoires in COVID-19. TCRdb keeps only in-frame clones here, not all; method: immunoSEQ multiplex PCR. The table has about 55,000 clones, more than 90% seen once. Sequenced sample: peripheral blood. The receptors derive from a man aged 50 or older with active COVID-19.

The genes are TRBV11-3 and TRBJ1-1; D may be TRBD1 (5 bases). Trimming stripped 0 bases from V and 11 bases from J, with 13 bases between. The CDR3 has 13 amino acids. From germline, CDR1 is SGHNT and CDR2 YENEEA. The CDR3 sequence: CASSLDRQGRAFF. For the CDR3, the DNA is TGTGCCAGCAGCTTAGATCGGCAGGGCAGGGCTTTCTTT.

This chain uses TRBV7-9 with TRBJ2-3, with TRBD1 matching 7 bases. This CDR3 is 13 amino acids long. The J segment lost 4 bases and the V segment lost 4 bases, leaving 2 bases of the junction unmatched. The V gene's germline CDR1 is SEHNR and CDR2 FQNEAQ (reference sequence). The DNA for the CDR3 is TGTGCCAGCAGCTACAGGGGCCCAGATACGCAGTATTTT. It translates to CASSYRGPDTQYF.

This chain connects TRBV11-2 to TRBJ1-2; weak D call: TRBD1 (5 bases). This CDR3 is built from 13 residues. Germline lookup yields CDR1 SGHAT and CDR2 FQNNGV. The V end was cut by 2 bases, the J end by 8 bases, with 12 bases between. The CDR3 region has the DNA TGTGCCAGCAGCTTACGTTCTCAGGGAGGCTACACCTTC. Amino acids: CASSLRSQGGYTF.

The chain has TRBV5-8 and TRBJ2-1, with 11 bases lining up with TRBD2. The germline gives CDR1 SGHTS, CDR2 YDEGEE. V shed 0 bases and J 7 bases; nucleotides not matched to a gene: 3. CDR3 length: 15 amino acids. The CDR3 coding sequence is TGTGCCAGCAGCTTGGGGACTAGCGGGCAAAATGAGCAGTTCTTC. Amino acid sequence: CASSLGTSGQNEQFF. The full variable domain, completed using reference TRBV5-8 and TRBJ2-1, is EAGVTQSPTHLIKTRGQQATLRCSPISGHTSVYWYQQALGLGLQFLLWYDEGEERNRGNFPPRFSGRQFPNYSSELNVNALELEDSALYLCASSLGTSGQNEQFFGPGTRLTVL.

The chain is built from TRBV6-5 and TRBJ1-6, with 7 bases lining up with TRBD1. Trimming took 7 bases from V and 9 from J; bases not matched to a gene: 12. The CDR3 is made up of 15 amino acids. From germline, CDR1 is MNHEY and CDR2 SVGAGI. CDR3 loop: CASKKPGGRGSPLHF. CDR3 DNA: TGTGCCAGCAAAAAGCCAGGGGGTCGAGGTTCACCCCTCCACTTT.

The rearrangement joins TRBV7-2 to TRBJ2-5; D might be TRBD2 (6 bases). The CDR3 spans 13 residues. The V and J ends lost 6 bases and 0 bases respectively, with 8 bases between them. The germline gives CDR1 SGHTA, CDR2 FQGNSA. CDR3 protein: CASRRGNQETQYF. The CDR3 region has the DNA TGTGCCAGCAGGCGGGGCAACCAAGAGACCCAGTACTTC.

This clone was seen just once. The gene calls are TRBV7-8 and TRBJ2-3, with 10 bases matching TRBD2. Looked up from germline, CDR1 is SGHVS and CDR2 is FQNEAQ. The CDR3 is 14 amino acids. After removal of 5 bases from V and 5 bases from J, the junction contained 4 bases not matched to a gene. CDR3 DNA: TGTGCCAGCAGCCGAGCGGGGGGGCAAGATACGCAGTATTTT. Translating it yields CASSRAGGQDTQYF.

The count of this clone is one. The chain joins TRBV25-1 to TRBJ1-4; D is uncertain. V lost 1 base and J lost 4, with 10 bases in between. Germline-derived CDR1 and CDR2 are MGHDK and SYGVNS. The CDR3 is 15 residues long. CDR3 nucleotide sequence: TGTGCCAGCAGTGAATCAGGTCCCGGTAATGAAAAACTGTTTTTT. The encoded protein is CASSESGPGNEKLFF.

This rearrangement joins TRBV12-3 or TRBV12-4 to TRBJ1-2; no clear D gene. V dropped 3 bases and J dropped 7 bases, with 9 bases sitting between them. CDR3 length: 12 residues. CDR3 loop: CASSFGRGGYTF. DNA of the CDR3: TGTGCCAGCAGTTTTGGACGGGGTGGCTACACCTTC.

The rearrangement uses TRBV6-5 and TRBJ2-1, with 7 nucleotides matching TRBD2. Trimming removed 6 bases from V and 6 bases from J; junction bases left unmatched: 5. This CDR3 contains 13 residues. Germline assignment: CDR1 MNHEY and CDR2 SVGAGI. CDR3 DNA: TGTGCCAGCAGACCGGGACTATTCAATGAGCAGTTCTTC. Protein product: CASRPGLFNEQFF.

The CDR3 loop is CASTPRGDTGELFF. DNA for the CDR3: TGCGCCAGTACCCCACGGGGGGACACCGGGGAGCTGTTTTTT. The chain combines TRBV5-1 with TRBJ2-2; 7 bases map to TRBD2. CDR1 is SGHRS, CDR2 YFSETQ, per germline. The CDR3 has 14 residues. V gave up 8 bases and J gave up 3 bases; unmatched junction bases: 7.